This T cell receptor beta chain was obtained from a study of beta chain features in type 1 diabetes. Study outcomes and limitations: Within each of all four CD4+ subsets, Type 1 diabetes patients had TCRB CDR3s that were moderately but significantly shorter.

Purity of each sorted population was above 95%. As to this clone: No antigen is known for it.

cDNA synthesis used the whole RNA isolate, giving expressed TCRB sequences. Mean read depth for naive, central memory and regulatory T cell samples was approximately 3.57 million reads. Some clones are missing from TCRdb's copy, which holds only in-frame ones; the method was immunoSEQ multiplex PCR. The table has 250,000 or so clones, about 14% seen once. Deletions cut 2 bases from V and 4 bases from J, with 11 bases between. The CDR3 runs 14 residues. Germline V CDR1 and CDR2: MNHNS, SASEGT. Sequencing was performed on naive CD4+ T cells from blood. The J gene is TRBJ2-5, the V gene TRBV6-1, with D uncertain. This TCR was sampled from a man aged 25 to 40 with type 1 diabetes. In DNA form, the CDR3 reads TGTGCCAGCAGTGAAAAGGCACGAGGAGAGACCCAGTACTTC. This gives the protein CASSEKARGETQYF.